Listed below are T cell receptor beta chains from one sample, sequenced in a study of stem cell transplantation in POMP-related autoinflammatory disease. Sequencing was performed with immunoSEQ multiplex PCR; in TCRdb, only in-frame clones are kept and a portion is missing. Here the sample spans 9,500 to 14,000 clones, more than 85% being singletons. The sample here was CD8+ T cells from PBMCs, taken before stem cell transplantation. The receptors shown here come from a human donor with POMP-related autoinflammation and immune dysregulation (PRAID). Both conserved end residues are part of each CDR3. D genes are given only for firm matches. Only some rows state a clone size, as once, few, many or a class for expanded clones.

abundance	v_gene	d_gene	j_gene	CDR3nt	CDR3aa
NA	TRBV7-3	TRBD2	TRBJ2-2	TGTGCCAGCAGCTTCACTAGCGGGAGACTCACCGGGGAGCTGTTTTTT	CASSFTSGRLTGELFF
NA	TRBV10-3	NA	TRBJ2-5	TGTGCCATCAGGACCGACAACCAAGAGACCCAGTACTTC	CAIRTDNQETQYF
NA	TRBV19	NA	TRBJ2-7	TGTGCCAGTAGTATCAGCACTGACTCCTACGAGCAGTACTTC	CASSISTDSYEQYF
NA	TRBV7-6	NA	TRBJ2-2	TGTGCCAGCAGCTTATACAGACAACCTCCCACCGGGGAGCTGTTTTTT	CASSLYRQPPTGELFF
NA	TRBV7-8	TRBD1	TRBJ2-7	TGTGCCAGCAGCCCCTCCGCCCCAGGGGGCGATTACTACGAGCAGTACTTC	CASSPSAPGGDYYEQYF
NA	TRBV5-1	TRBD1	TRBJ2-7	TGCGCCAGCAGGCCGACAGGGGGCAGGTCCTACGAGCAGTACTTC	CASRPTGGRSYEQYF
NA	TRBV9	TRBD1	TRBJ2-7	TGTGCCAGCAGCGACCCGGGACAGGGGCGCTACGAGCAGTACTTC	CASSDPGQGRYEQYF
NA	TRBV19	TRBD1	TRBJ2-7	TGTGCCAGTAGTATGGGGACAGGTGACCCCTACGAGCAGTACTTC	CASSMGTGDPYEQYF
NA	TRBV5-1	NA	TRBJ1-2	TGCGCCAGCAGCTTGGGGGACGACAGCTATGGCTACACCTTC	CASSLGDDSYGYTF
NA	TRBV9	NA	TRBJ1-4	TGTGCCAGCAGCGTAGCGGAGGGGTTCGAAAAACTGTTTTTT	CASSVAEGFEKLFF
NA	TRBV27	TRBD2	TRBJ2-1	TGTGCCAGCAGCCTAGCGGGGGGGCCAGATGAGCAGTTCTTC	CASSLAGGPDEQFF
NA	TRBV2	NA	TRBJ1-1	TGTGCCAGCATCGAACGGGCCACTGAAGCTTTCTTT	CASIERATEAFF
NA	TRBV19	NA	TRBJ2-7	TGTGCCAGTAGGGGGACTCCGGACTACGAGCAGTACTTC	CASRGTPDYEQYF
NA	TRBV29-1	NA	TRBJ2-2	TGCAGCGTTTCCAGTGACACCGGGGAGCTGTTTTTT	CSVSSDTGELFF
NA	TRBV27	TRBD2	TRBJ2-7	TGTGCCAGCAGTTTAAGGACTAGCGGTACCTACGAGCAGTACTTC	CASSLRTSGTYEQYF
NA	TRBV7-9	TRBD1	TRBJ2-1	TGTGCCAGCAGCTCCAGGACAGGGACGAGCAATGAGCAGTTCTTC	CASSSRTGTSNEQFF
NA	TRBV27	NA	TRBJ2-7	NA	CASSSSALTYEQYF
NA	TRBV5-4	NA	TRBJ2-1	TGTGCGTGTAGGGATTCATACAATGAGCAGTTCTTC	CACRDSYNEQFF
NA	TRBV5-6	NA	TRBJ1-2	TGTGCCAGCAGCTTGGCGCATAGGGCATCCCGAGTATATTCGGGCTACACCTTC	CASSLAHRASRVYSGYTF
NA	TRBV5-4	NA	TRBJ2-3	TGTGCCAGCAGCTCCCGGGACACGTACACAGATACGCAGTATTTT	CASSSRDTYTDTQYF
NA	TRBV27	TRBD1	TRBJ2-7	TGTGCCAGCAGTCTAGCCGGGACAGGGACCTACGAGCAGTACTTC	CASSLAGTGTYEQYF
few	TRBV6-1	NA	TRBJ2-7	TGTGCCAGCAGTGAATGGTCCCTCGAGCAGTACTTC	CASSEWSLEQYF
NA	TRBV19	TRBD2	TRBJ2-1	TGTGCCAGTAGTCCCAGGGAGGGCGATGAGCAGTTCTTC	CASSPREGDEQFF
NA	TRBV5-1	TRBD2	TRBJ2-5	TGCGCCAGCAGCCCGGGGACTAGCGGACAAGAGACCCAGTACTTC	CASSPGTSGQETQYF
NA	TRBV30	TRBD1	TRBJ1-2	TGTGCCTGGCCGGGGACAGGGGCCTCTAGCTACACCTTC	CAWPGTGASSYTF
NA	TRBV27	TRBD2	TRBJ2-3	TGTGCCAGCAGTTTATACCGACTAGCGGGAGGGCCGGGATCGGATACGCAGTATTTT	CASSLYRLAGGPGSDTQYF